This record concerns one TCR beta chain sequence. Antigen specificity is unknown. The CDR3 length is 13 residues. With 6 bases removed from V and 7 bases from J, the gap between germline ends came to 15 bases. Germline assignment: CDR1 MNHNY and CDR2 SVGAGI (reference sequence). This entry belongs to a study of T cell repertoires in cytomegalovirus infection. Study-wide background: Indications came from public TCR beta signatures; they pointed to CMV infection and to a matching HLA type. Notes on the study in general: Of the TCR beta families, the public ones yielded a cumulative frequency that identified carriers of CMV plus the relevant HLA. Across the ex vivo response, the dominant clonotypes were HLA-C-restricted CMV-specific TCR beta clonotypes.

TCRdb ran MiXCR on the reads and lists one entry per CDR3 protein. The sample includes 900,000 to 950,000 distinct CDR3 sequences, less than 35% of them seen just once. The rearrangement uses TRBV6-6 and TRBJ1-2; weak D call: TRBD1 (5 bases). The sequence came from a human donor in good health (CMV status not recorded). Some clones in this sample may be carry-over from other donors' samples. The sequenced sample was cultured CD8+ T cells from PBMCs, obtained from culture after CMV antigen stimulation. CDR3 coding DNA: TGTGCCAGCAGCCTCCAGGGAGAGGGTGGCTACACCTTC. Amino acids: CASSLQGEGGYTF.